Listed below are T cell receptor beta chains from one sample, sequenced in a study of beta chain features in type 1 diabetes. Produced via immunoSEQ multiplex PCR; TCRdb's table is partial and in-frame only. The sample includes about 350,000 clones, about 18% of them seen just once. Sequencing used naive CD4+ T cells from blood. These receptors were obtained from a woman under 30 in good health. Both conserved end residues are part of each CDR3. D genes are given only for firm matches. The listing skips clone size in some rows; elsewhere it reads once, few, many or a size class.

J: TRBJ1-2; size: few; D: NA; V: TRBV11-2; DNA: TGTGCCAGCAGCTTAGGCGGGAGTTACTATGGCTACACCTTC; CDR3: CASSLGGSYYGYTF
J: TRBJ2-7; size: few; D: TRBD1; V: TRBV30; DNA: TGTGCCTGGAGTAAACAGGGGAGTAGCGAGCAGTACTTC; CDR3: CAWSKQGSSEQYF
J: TRBJ2-1; size: few; D: TRBD2; V: TRBV5-4; DNA: TGTGCCAGCAGCCCCTCTCTAGCGGGGGCTTACAATGAGCAGTTCTTC; CDR3: CASSPSLAGAYNEQFF
J: TRBJ2-1; size: few; D: NA; V: TRBV5-1; DNA: TGCGCCAGCAGTATGGGGAGTTACAATGAGCAGTTCTTC; CDR3: CASSMGSYNEQFF
J: TRBJ2-3; size: few; D: NA; V: TRBV21-1; DNA: TGTGCCAGCAGCAAAGGAAGACTGCCGGATACGCAGTATTTT; CDR3: CASSKGRLPDTQYF
J: TRBJ1-1; size: NA; D: TRBD1; V: TRBV5-1; DNA: TGCGCCAGCAGCTCAACACAGGGGGCGAACACTGAAGCTTTCTTT; CDR3: CASSSTQGANTEAFF
J: TRBJ1-1; size: few; D: NA; V: TRBV9; DNA: TGTGCCAGCAGCGTCGACAGAAACACTGAAGCTTTCTTT; CDR3: CASSVDRNTEAFF
J: TRBJ2-2; size: NA; D: NA; V: TRBV28; DNA: TGTGCCAGCAACACGGGGTTTTACACCGGGGAGCTGTTTTTT; CDR3: CASNTGFYTGELFF
J: TRBJ1-5; size: NA; D: NA; V: TRBV9; DNA: TGTGCCAGCAGCGTAGGGCAGGGATCCCCCAATCAGCCCCAGCATTTT; CDR3: CASSVGQGSPNQPQHF
J: TRBJ2-5; size: few; D: TRBD2; V: TRBV15; DNA: TGTGCCACCAGCAGTACTAGCGGGGGGTCTCAGAAGACCCAGTACTTC; CDR3: CATSSTSGGSQKTQYF
J: TRBJ2-7; size: NA; D: NA; V: TRBV21-1; DNA: TGTGCCAGCAGCAAAGCGAGCAGGGGAGCCTACGAGCAGTACTTC; CDR3: CASSKASRGAYEQYF
J: TRBJ2-1; size: few; D: TRBD2; V: TRBV11-2; DNA: TGTGCCAGCAGGGGACTAGCGGGTCTTCACAATGAGCAGTTCTTC; CDR3: CASRGLAGLHNEQFF
J: TRBJ2-2; size: NA; D: TRBD2; V: TRBV7-8; DNA: TGTGCCAGCAGCTTAAATAGCGGGAGGTTCCCCGGGGAGCTGTTTTTT; CDR3: CASSLNSGRFPGELFF
J: TRBJ1-1; size: few; D: TRBD1; V: TRBV4-1; DNA: TGCGCCAGCAGCACCCGGGACAGGGCGGCTTTCTTT; CDR3: CASSTRDRAAFF
J: TRBJ1-2; size: few; D: TRBD1; V: TRBV6-5; DNA: TGTGCCAGCAGTTACTCGGGACAGGGGAGCGGCTACACCTTC; CDR3: CASSYSGQGSGYTF
J: TRBJ2-5; size: few; D: TRBD2; V: TRBV29-1; DNA: TGCAGCGTTACTTCCGGGACTAGCGGGAGAGAGACCCAGTACTTC; CDR3: CSVTSGTSGRETQYF
J: TRBJ1-2; size: NA; D: TRBD1; V: TRBV2; DNA: TGTGCCCGTGGGACAGGCATGTACACCTTC; CDR3: CARGTGMYTF
J: TRBJ2-1; size: few; D: NA; V: TRBV7-9; DNA: TGTGCCAGCAGCCCCCAGGGCGGGGTTTACAATGAGCAGTTCTTC; CDR3: CASSPQGGVYNEQFF